The clone carrying this TCR beta chain was recorded a few times. Trimming shortened V by 1 base and J by 2 bases, and 9 bases separated the two germline ends. Germline CDR1 and CDR2: SEHNR and FQNEAQ (reference sequence). CDR3 length equals 14 residues. TCRdb passed the 5' RACE reads through MiXCR, listing each CDR3 protein once. Of around 150,000 distinct CDR3 sequences in the sample, 31% were seen once. This specimen comes from a study of T-cell memory formation after mild COVID-19. The receptor's source is an adult woman who had mild COVID-19 (a few samples of this study predate the infection). Cell type and time point are not known. V is TRBV7-9 and J is TRBJ2-7; D assignment may be TRBD1 or TRBD2 (5 bases each). Specimen: PBMCs or a T cell subset sorted from them (not recorded which). The CDR3 DNA reads TGTGCCAGCAGCTTAGGGGACCCGCCCTACGAGCAGTACTTC. This codes for CASSLGDPPYEQYF.